These 10 T cell receptor beta chains originate from one sample sequenced in a study of cytomegalovirus exposure and HLA in healthy donors. Primers included in the PCR were 60 Vbeta and 13 Jbeta primers. Libraries were prepared by immunoSEQ multiplex PCR; TCRdb keeps only in-frame clonotypes and omits some of them. The table has around 100,000 clones, 65% to 85% seen once; the top ten hold just under 2.5%. Sequenced material: PBMCs. The receptors were gathered from a woman aged 18-35 years in good health and CMV-seronegative.

The chain is built from TRBV5-1 and TRBJ2-3; tentatively, D is TRBD2 (7 bases). The germline V gene has CDR1 SGHRS and CDR2 YFSETQ. The CDR3 spans 16 residues. V lost 0 bases, J lost 4 bases, and 15 bases lay in between. CDR3 amino acids: CASSLDGGGSADTQYF. CDR3 bases: TGCGCCAGCAGCTTGGACGGGGGCGGGAGCGCAGATACGCAGTATTTT.

This chain links TRBV28 with TRBJ2-7; weak D call: TRBD1 (5 bases). Germline lookup yields CDR1 MDHEN and CDR2 SYDVKM. The CDR3 contains 13 residues. Trimming took off 3 bases at V and 2 bases at J, with 8 bases between the two ends. The CDR3, as DNA: TGTGCCAGCAGTTTTCGACAGACCTACGAGCAGTACGTC. Translation gives CASSFRQTYEQYV.

V and J are TRBV13 and TRBJ2-2; D might be TRBD1 (6 bases). CDR1 PRHDT and CDR2 FYEKMQ come from the germline V gene (reference sequence). The CDR3 is 15 residues long. V shed 5 bases and J shed 6 bases, with 16 bases lying between them. The CDR3 spells CASSKAGAASGELFF. In nucleotides, the CDR3 is TGTGCCAGCAGCAAAGCAGGGGCCGCCTCCGGGGAGCTGTTTTTT.

This chain joins TRBV5-5 and TRBJ1-6, with 7 bases that match TRBD1. This CDR3 is built from 14 residues. The germline gives CDR1 SGHKS, CDR2 YYEKEE (reference sequence). The V segment lost 0 bases and the J segment 9 bases; nucleotides outside the gene matches: 3. CDR3 amino acids: CASSLDRGLSPLHF. The CDR3, as DNA: TGTGCCAGCAGCTTGGACAGGGGTCTTTCACCCCTCCACTTT.

The chain couples TRBV19 to TRBJ1-2, with 8 bases matching TRBD1. With 5 bases clipped from V and 4 bases from J, the junction kept 6 bases outside the gene matches. Germline CDR1 and CDR2: LNHDA and SQIVND (reference sequence). This CDR3 is built from 14 residues. The CDR3 DNA is TGTGCCAGTAGTTTCCGGACAGGGCTCTATGGCTACACCTTC. It is translated as CASSFRTGLYGYTF.

V gene TRBV27 combines with J gene TRBJ2-5; D might be TRBD2 (6 bases). Trimming removed 3 bases from V and 4 bases from J, with 15 bases in between. The CDR3 contains 15 residues. Germline lookup yields CDR1 MNHEY and CDR2 SMNVEV (reference sequence). DNA of the CDR3: TGTGCCAGCAGTTTTTATGGAGGGGCCATAGAGACCCAGTACTTC. It codes for CASSFYGGAIETQYF.

V usage is TRBV28 and J usage is TRBJ2-1; D is unclear. The germline V and J ends were trimmed by 5 bases and 7 bases, with 9 bases remaining between them. This CDR3 spans 12 amino acids. Germline CDR1 is MDHEN and CDR2 is SYDVKM. The CDR3 coding sequence is TGTGCCAGCAGTCAGCTCAGGAATGAGCAGTTCTTC. This sequence encodes CASSQLRNEQFF.

A few counts support this clone. The chain joins TRBV18 to TRBJ1-1; the D gene is possibly TRBD1 (5 bases). Trimming removed 6 bases from V and 1 base from J, with 9 bases in between. This CDR3 region has 13 residues. Germline CDR1 KGHSH, CDR2 LQKENI. The DNA of the CDR3 is TGTGCCAGCTCCTTACAGGAGAACACTGAAGCTTTCTTT. This translates into CASSLQENTEAFF. Combining the CDR3 with reference TRBV18 and TRBJ1-1 gives the whole variable domain NAGVMQNPRHLVRRRGQEARLRCSPMKGHSHVYWYRQLPEEGLKFMVYLQKENIIDESGMPKERFSAEFPKEGPSILRIQQVVRGDSAAYFCASSLQENTEAFFGQGTRLTVV.

This sequence joins TRBV12-1 and TRBJ2-7; TRBD2, the table's D call, lacks a check against the DNA. TRBV12-1 is shown as a pseudogene. The CDR3 length is 14 residues. CDR3 nucleotide sequence: TGTGCCAGCAGCTTTAGCGGGAAGGTCCACGAGCAGTACTTC. Protein: CASSFSGKVHEQYF.

This sequence joins TRBV18 and TRBJ2-7, with a possible D match to TRBD1 (5 bases). The germline V gene has CDR1 KGHSH and CDR2 LQKENI. This CDR3 has 13 residues. Trimming stripped 4 bases from V and 3 bases from J, with 10 bases between. The CDR3 sequence is CASSLTDSYEQYV. The CDR3 DNA reads as TGTGCCAGCTCACTTACCGACAGCTACGAGCAGTACGTC.